Below, one T cell receptor (beta chain) is given with its context. The antigen remains undetermined. Naive CD8 cells, CD45RO-negative and positively selected for CCR7, excluded terminally differentiated effector memory CD45RA+ cells. Participating donors were healthy, HIV-negative adults free of recent acute infections or vaccinations. TCRdb's copy holds only in-frame clones and misses some; the assay was immunoSEQ multiplex PCR. The sample records approximately 810,000 clones, more than 85% being singletons. These data are taken from a study of shared clonotypes between healthy human individuals. Across the study: The plates for each donor numbered three CD4 naive, three CD4 memory, two CD8 naive and one CD8 memory.

The CDR3 is made up of 15 amino acids. V was trimmed by 1 base and J by 3 bases, leaving 13 bases between them. Germline assignment: CDR1 MNHEY and CDR2 SMNVEV (reference sequence). The study, taken as a whole, reports: A generally larger estimated richness was seen in naive subsets than in memory subsets.

Sequencing input: naive CD8+ T cells sorted from blood. The sequence derives from a man in his thirties or forties in good health. The chain links TRBV27 to TRBJ2-7; TRBD1 might be the D (6 bases). The CDR3, as DNA: TGTGCCAGCAGTTTATTGGGGGCGACCTACTACGAGCAGTACTTC. Protein product: CASSLLGATYYEQYF.